This is a list of T cell receptor beta chains from one sample in a study of shared clonotypes between healthy human individuals. TCRdb's table, derived via immunoSEQ multiplex PCR, lists solely in-frame clones and lacks some. The profile shows about half a million clones, 79% of them singletons. The sequenced material came from PBMCs. These receptors were taken from a middle-aged woman in good health. Some clones in this sample may be carry-over from other donors' samples. Both conserved end residues are part of each CDR3. Each record gives: J gene, D gene, clone size, V gene, CDR3 length, CDR3 protein, CDR3 DNA. D genes are given only for firm matches. Clone size is stated in some rows and not others, as once, few, many or a class when expanded.

J gene: TRBJ2-5; D gene: -; clone size: -; V gene: TRBV29-1; CDR3 length: 11; CDR3 protein: CSVEEGWEQYF; CDR3 DNA: TGCAGCGTTGAAGAGGGCTGGGAGCAGTACTTC
J gene: TRBJ2-7; D gene: -; clone size: -; V gene: TRBV7-2; CDR3 length: 13; CDR3 protein: CASSLDYSYEQYF; CDR3 DNA: TGTGCCAGCAGCTTAGACTATTCCTACGAGCAGTACTTC
J gene: TRBJ2-1; D gene: TRBD2; clone size: -; V gene: TRBV14; CDR3 length: 17; CDR3 protein: CASSQRILGLVYNEQFF; CDR3 DNA: TGTGCCAGCAGCCAAAGGATATTAGGACTAGTCTACAATGAGCAGTTCTTC
J gene: TRBJ2-3; D gene: TRBD2; clone size: -; V gene: TRBV5-1; CDR3 length: 16; CDR3 protein: CASSLETPLAGDTQYF; CDR3 DNA: TGCGCCAGCAGCTTGGAAACCCCCCTAGCGGGGGATACGCAGTATTTT
J gene: TRBJ2-1; D gene: TRBD2; clone size: -; V gene: TRBV10-3; CDR3 length: 14; CDR3 protein: CAIRTGTSGGEQFF; CDR3 DNA: TGTGCCATCAGAACCGGGACTAGCGGTGGTGAGCAGTTCTTC
J gene: TRBJ2-7; D gene: TRBD2; clone size: -; V gene: TRBV10-2; CDR3 length: 16; CDR3 protein: CASSEYLAGGPTEQYF; CDR3 DNA: TGCGCCAGCAGTGAGTACCTAGCGGGAGGGCCCACCGAGCAGTACTTC
J gene: TRBJ2-2; D gene: TRBD2; clone size: -; V gene: TRBV9; CDR3 length: 15; CDR3 protein: CASSVSGRDTGELFF; CDR3 DNA: TGTGCCAGCAGCGTCAGCGGGAGGGACACCGGGGAGCTGTTTTTT
J gene: TRBJ1-5; D gene: -; clone size: -; V gene: TRBV30; CDR3 length: 12; CDR3 protein: CAWSAGDQPQHF; CDR3 DNA: TGTGCCTGGAGTGCAGGAGATCAGCCCCAGCATTTT
J gene: TRBJ2-3; D gene: -; clone size: -; V gene: TRBV6-5; CDR3 length: 15; CDR3 protein: CASSLRTPYTDTQYF; CDR3 DNA: TGTGCCAGCAGTTTGCGGACGCCCTACACAGATACGCAGTATTTT
J gene: TRBJ2-5; D gene: TRBD2; clone size: -; V gene: TRBV28; CDR3 length: 13; CDR3 protein: CASSFSGSETQYF; CDR3 DNA: TGTGCCAGCAGTTTTAGCGGGAGTGAGACCCAGTACTTC
J gene: TRBJ1-2; D gene: -; clone size: -; V gene: TRBV19; CDR3 length: 15; CDR3 protein: CAGSSTGRGYYGYTF; CDR3 DNA: TGTGCCGGATCAAGTACGGGACGGGGATACTATGGCTACACCTTC
J gene: TRBJ1-6; D gene: -; clone size: -; V gene: TRBV28; CDR3 length: 13; CDR3 protein: CASTPGFNSPLHF; CDR3 DNA: TGTGCCAGCACACCCGGTTTTAATTCACCCCTCCACTTT
J gene: TRBJ1-4; D gene: -; clone size: -; V gene: TRBV11-2; CDR3 length: 15; CDR3 protein: CASSLAGLINEKLFF; CDR3 DNA: TGTGCCAGCAGCTTGGCAGGGCTGATTAATGAAAAACTGTTTTTT
J gene: TRBJ2-6; D gene: -; clone size: -; V gene: TRBV6-1; CDR3 length: 17; CDR3 protein: CASSEDGRISGANVLTF; CDR3 DNA: TGTGCCAGCAGTGAAGATGGGAGGATCTCTGGGGCCAACGTCCTGACTTTC
J gene: TRBJ2-1; D gene: TRBD2; clone size: -; V gene: TRBV7-3; CDR3 length: 15; CDR3 protein: CASSETGTSWNEQFF; CDR3 DNA: TGTGCCAGCAGCGAGACCGGGACTAGTTGGAATGAGCAGTTCTTC
J gene: TRBJ1-6; D gene: TRBD1; clone size: once; V gene: TRBV2; CDR3 length: 15; CDR3 protein: CASRRTGTDNSPLHF; CDR3 DNA: TGTGCCAGCAGGCGGACAGGGACGGATAATTCACCCCTCCACTTT
J gene: TRBJ1-1; D gene: -; clone size: -; V gene: TRBV10-3; CDR3 length: 13; CDR3 protein: CAINTGGGTEAFF; CDR3 DNA: TGTGCCATCAATACGGGGGGTGGCACTGAAGCTTTCTTT
J gene: TRBJ2-7; D gene: -; clone size: -; V gene: TRBV4-2; CDR3 length: 14; CDR3 protein: CASSQNGISYEQYF; CDR3 DNA: TGTGCCAGCAGCCAGAATGGAATCTCCTACGAGCAGTACTTC
J gene: TRBJ2-5; D gene: -; clone size: few; V gene: TRBV7-9; CDR3 length: 14; CDR3 protein: CASSLLGSWETQYF; CDR3 DNA: TGTGCCAGCAGCTTGCTCGGGAGTTGGGAGACCCAGTACTTC
J gene: TRBJ2-2; D gene: -; clone size: -; V gene: TRBV7-6; CDR3 length: 14; CDR3 protein: CASSLRQPTGELFF; CDR3 DNA: TGTGCCAGCAGCTTACGACAGCCCACCGGGGAGCTGTTTTTT
J gene: TRBJ2-1; D gene: TRBD2; clone size: -; V gene: TRBV5-6; CDR3 length: 15; CDR3 protein: CASSLYGTSYNEQFF; CDR3 DNA: TGTGCCAGCAGCTTGTACGGGACTAGCTACAATGAGCAGTTCTTC
J gene: TRBJ1-1; D gene: -; clone size: -; V gene: TRBV10-3; CDR3 length: 13; CDR3 protein: CAISLNGDTEAFF; CDR3 DNA: TGTGCCATCAGTCTCAACGGGGACACTGAAGCTTTCTTT
J gene: TRBJ1-3; D gene: -; clone size: few; V gene: TRBV28; CDR3 length: 15; CDR3 protein: CASSLVSSSGNTIYF; CDR3 DNA: TGTGCCAGCAGTTTGGTCTCGAGCTCTGGAAACACCATATATTTT
J gene: TRBJ2-5; D gene: -; clone size: -; V gene: TRBV29-1; CDR3 length: 12; CDR3 protein: CSVEPLFETQYF; CDR3 DNA: TGCAGCGTTGAACCCCTTTTTGAAACCCAGTACTTC
J gene: TRBJ2-1; D gene: TRBD1; clone size: -; V gene: TRBV27; CDR3 length: 15; CDR3 protein: CASSPRTGMDNEQFF; CDR3 DNA: TGTGCCAGCAGTCCACGGACAGGGATGGACAATGAGCAGTTCTTC
J gene: TRBJ2-5; D gene: -; clone size: -; V gene: TRBV15; CDR3 length: 15; CDR3 protein: CATSRDGGTGETQYF; CDR3 DNA: TGTGCCACCAGCAGAGATGGCGGGACGGGAGAGACCCAGTACTTC
J gene: TRBJ1-1; D gene: -; clone size: -; V gene: TRBV29-1; CDR3 length: 13; CDR3 protein: CSVESGMNTEAFF; CDR3 DNA: TGCAGCGTTGAGTCAGGGATGAACACTGAAGCTTTCTTT
J gene: TRBJ1-4; D gene: TRBD1; clone size: -; V gene: TRBV29-1; CDR3 length: 14; CDR3 protein: CSVAEQGANEKLFF; CDR3 DNA: TGCAGCGTCGCCGAACAGGGGGCTAATGAAAAACTGTTTTTT
J gene: TRBJ1-1; D gene: -; clone size: -; V gene: TRBV2; CDR3 length: 13; CDR3 protein: CASSVVENTEAFF; CDR3 DNA: TGTGCCAGCAGTGTCGTAGAGAACACTGAAGCTTTCTTT
J gene: TRBJ1-4; D gene: TRBD1; clone size: -; V gene: TRBV28; CDR3 length: 10; CDR3 protein: CASGQDRVRF; CDR3 DNA: TGTGCCAGCGGCCAAGACAGGGTGCGGTTT
J gene: TRBJ2-1; D gene: TRBD2; clone size: few; V gene: TRBV19; CDR3 length: 14; CDR3 protein: CATKAASGSSEQFF; CDR3 DNA: TGTGCCACCAAGGCGGCTAGCGGGAGTTCTGAGCAGTTCTTC
J gene: TRBJ2-1; D gene: -; clone size: -; V gene: TRBV30; CDR3 length: 12; CDR3 protein: CAWSVVGNEQFF; CDR3 DNA: TGTGCCTGGAGTGTAGTTGGCAATGAGCAGTTCTTC
J gene: TRBJ2-3; D gene: -; clone size: -; V gene: TRBV29-1; CDR3 length: 14; CDR3 protein: CSVWGMTGTDTQYF; CDR3 DNA: TGCAGCGTTTGGGGAATGACTGGCACAGATACGCAGTATTTT
J gene: TRBJ1-2; D gene: -; clone size: -; V gene: TRBV11-2; CDR3 length: 13; CDR3 protein: CASWGWGSYGYTF; CDR3 DNA: TGTGCCAGCTGGGGGTGGGGGAGCTATGGCTACACCTTC
J gene: TRBJ1-2; D gene: TRBD1; clone size: -; V gene: TRBV27; CDR3 length: 14; CDR3 protein: CASSNHRQGPGYTF; CDR3 DNA: TGTGCCAGCAGTAACCACCGACAGGGTCCAGGCTACACCTTC
J gene: TRBJ2-7; D gene: TRBD2; clone size: -; V gene: TRBV28; CDR3 length: 18; CDR3 protein: CASSLPGLAGADTYEQYF; CDR3 DNA: TGTGCCAGCAGTTTACCCGGACTAGCGGGAGCCGACACCTACGAGCAGTACTTC
J gene: TRBJ2-7; D gene: TRBD2; clone size: -; V gene: TRBV7-9; CDR3 length: 18; CDR3 protein: CASSPRGTSGSLLHEQYF; CDR3 DNA: TGTGCCAGCAGTCCCAGGGGGACTAGCGGGAGTTTGTTACACGAGCAGTACTTC
J gene: TRBJ2-1; D gene: TRBD2; clone size: -; V gene: TRBV12-5; CDR3 length: 16; CDR3 protein: CASGLRVREGENEQFF; CDR3 DNA: TGTGCTAGTGGTTTACGTGTCCGGGAGGGGGAGAATGAGCAGTTCTTC
J gene: TRBJ2-1; D gene: TRBD2; clone size: -; V gene: TRBV29-1; CDR3 length: 14; CDR3 protein: CSVERGRAGNEQFF; CDR3 DNA: TGCAGCGTTGAACGCGGGAGGGCGGGGAATGAGCAGTTCTTC
J gene: TRBJ1-1; D gene: -; clone size: -; V gene: TRBV9; CDR3 length: 13; CDR3 protein: CASSVEFQGAAFF; CDR3 DNA: TGTGCCAGCAGCGTAGAATTCCAGGGTGCAGCTTTCTTT
J gene: TRBJ2-1; D gene: -; clone size: -; V gene: TRBV5-1; CDR3 length: 14; CDR3 protein: CASSLGVDRNEQFF; CDR3 DNA: TGCGCCAGCAGCTTGGGGGTGGACAGAAATGAGCAGTTCTTC
J gene: TRBJ2-2; D gene: -; clone size: -; V gene: TRBV7-9; CDR3 length: 19; CDR3 protein: CASSPRGIWGSGYTGELFF; CDR3 DNA: TGTGCCAGCAGCCCGAGAGGGATCTGGGGTAGCGGTTACACCGGGGAGCTGTTTTTT